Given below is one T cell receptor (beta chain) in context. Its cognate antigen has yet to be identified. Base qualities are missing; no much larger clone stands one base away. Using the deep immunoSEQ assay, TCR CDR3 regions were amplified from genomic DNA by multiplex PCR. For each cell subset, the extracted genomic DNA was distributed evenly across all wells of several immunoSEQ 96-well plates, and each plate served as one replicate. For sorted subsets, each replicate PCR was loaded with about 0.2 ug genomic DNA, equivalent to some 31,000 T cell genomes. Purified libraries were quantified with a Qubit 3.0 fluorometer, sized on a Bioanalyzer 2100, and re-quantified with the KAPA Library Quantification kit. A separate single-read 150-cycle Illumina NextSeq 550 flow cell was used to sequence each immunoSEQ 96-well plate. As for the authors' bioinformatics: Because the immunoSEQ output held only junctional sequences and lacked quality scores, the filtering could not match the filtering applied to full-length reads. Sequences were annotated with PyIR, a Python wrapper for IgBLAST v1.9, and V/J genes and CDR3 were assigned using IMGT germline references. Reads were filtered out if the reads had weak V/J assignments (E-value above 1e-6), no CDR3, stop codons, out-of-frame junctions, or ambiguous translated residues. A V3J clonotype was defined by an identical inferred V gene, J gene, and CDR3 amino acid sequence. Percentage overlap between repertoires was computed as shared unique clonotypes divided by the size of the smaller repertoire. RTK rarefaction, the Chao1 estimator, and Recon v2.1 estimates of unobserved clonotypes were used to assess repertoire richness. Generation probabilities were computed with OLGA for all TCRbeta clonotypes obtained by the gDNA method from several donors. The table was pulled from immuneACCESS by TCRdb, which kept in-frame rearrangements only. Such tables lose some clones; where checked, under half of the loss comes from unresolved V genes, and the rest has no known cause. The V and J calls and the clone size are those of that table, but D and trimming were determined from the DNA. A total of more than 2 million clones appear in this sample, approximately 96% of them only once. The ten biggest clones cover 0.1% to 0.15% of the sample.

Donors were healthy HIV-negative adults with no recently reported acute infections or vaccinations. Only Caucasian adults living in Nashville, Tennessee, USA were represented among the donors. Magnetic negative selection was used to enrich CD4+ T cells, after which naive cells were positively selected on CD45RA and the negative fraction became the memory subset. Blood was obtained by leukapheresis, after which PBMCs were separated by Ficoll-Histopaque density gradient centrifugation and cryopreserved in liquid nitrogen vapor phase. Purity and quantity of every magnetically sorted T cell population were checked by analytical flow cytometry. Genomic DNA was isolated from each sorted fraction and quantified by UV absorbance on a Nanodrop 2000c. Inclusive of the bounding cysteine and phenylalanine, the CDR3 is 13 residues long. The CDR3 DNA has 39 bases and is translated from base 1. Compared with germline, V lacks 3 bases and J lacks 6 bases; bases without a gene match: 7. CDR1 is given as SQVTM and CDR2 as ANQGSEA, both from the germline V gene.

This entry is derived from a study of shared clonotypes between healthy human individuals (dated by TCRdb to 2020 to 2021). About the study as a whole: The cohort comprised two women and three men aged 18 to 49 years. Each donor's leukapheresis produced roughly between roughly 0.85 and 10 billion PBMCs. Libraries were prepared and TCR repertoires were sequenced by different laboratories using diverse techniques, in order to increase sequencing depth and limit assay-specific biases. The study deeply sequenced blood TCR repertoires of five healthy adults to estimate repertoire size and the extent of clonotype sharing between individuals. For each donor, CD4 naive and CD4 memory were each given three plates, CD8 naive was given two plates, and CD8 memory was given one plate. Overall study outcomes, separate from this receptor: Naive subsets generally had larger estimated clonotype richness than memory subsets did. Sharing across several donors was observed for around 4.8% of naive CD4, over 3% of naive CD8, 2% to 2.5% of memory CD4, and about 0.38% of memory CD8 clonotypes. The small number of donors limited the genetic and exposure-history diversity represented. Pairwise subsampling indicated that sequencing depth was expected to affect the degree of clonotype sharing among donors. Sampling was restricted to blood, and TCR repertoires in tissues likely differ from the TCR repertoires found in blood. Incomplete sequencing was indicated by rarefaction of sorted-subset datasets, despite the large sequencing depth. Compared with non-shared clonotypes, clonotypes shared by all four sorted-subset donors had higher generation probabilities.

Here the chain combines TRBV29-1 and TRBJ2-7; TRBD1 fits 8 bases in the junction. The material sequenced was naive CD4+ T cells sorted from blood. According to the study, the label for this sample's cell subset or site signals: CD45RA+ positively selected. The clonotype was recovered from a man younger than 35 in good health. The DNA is TGCAGCGTTGATCGACAGGGGAATCTCGAGCAGTACTTC. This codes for CSVDRQGNLEQYF.